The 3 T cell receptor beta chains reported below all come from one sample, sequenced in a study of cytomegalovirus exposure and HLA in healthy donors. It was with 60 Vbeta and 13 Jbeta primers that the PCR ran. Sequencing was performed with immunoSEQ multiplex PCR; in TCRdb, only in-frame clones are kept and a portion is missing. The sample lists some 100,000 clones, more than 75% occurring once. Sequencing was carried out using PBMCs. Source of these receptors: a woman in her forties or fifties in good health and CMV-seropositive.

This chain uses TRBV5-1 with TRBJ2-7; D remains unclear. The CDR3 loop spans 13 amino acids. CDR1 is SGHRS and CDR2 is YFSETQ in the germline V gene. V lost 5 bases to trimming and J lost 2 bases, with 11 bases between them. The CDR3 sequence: CASSTETTYEQYF. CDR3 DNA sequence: TGCGCCAGCAGTACAGAAACGACCTACGAGCAGTACTTC.

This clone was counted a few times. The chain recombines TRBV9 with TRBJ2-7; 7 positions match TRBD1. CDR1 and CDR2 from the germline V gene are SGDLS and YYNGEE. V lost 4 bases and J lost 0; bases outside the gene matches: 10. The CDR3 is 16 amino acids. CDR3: CASSPLGQAPSYEQYF. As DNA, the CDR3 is TGTGCCAGCAGCCCCCTAGGACAGGCTCCCTCCTACGAGCAGTACTTC. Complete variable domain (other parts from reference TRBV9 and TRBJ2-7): DSGVTQTPKHLITATGQRVTLRCSPRSGDLSVYWYQQSLDQGLQFLIQYYNGEERAKGNILERFSAQQFPDLHSELNLSSLELGDSALYFCASSPLGQAPSYEQYFGPGTRLTVT.

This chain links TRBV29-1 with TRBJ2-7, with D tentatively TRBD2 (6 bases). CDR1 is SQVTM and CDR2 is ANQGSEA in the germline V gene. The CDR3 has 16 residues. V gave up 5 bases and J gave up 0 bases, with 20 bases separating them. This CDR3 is CSVSAGFGSASYEQYF. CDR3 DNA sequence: TGCAGCGTTTCTGCGGGGTTTGGTAGCGCCTCCTACGAGCAGTACTTC.